This record covers a single T cell receptor (beta chain). Its antigen is still unknown. A much larger clone differs from this one at a single base, so this may be a read error. The conserved phenylalanine or tryptophan is not found at the CDR3 terminus, so this likely reflects a read error. The sample comes from a study of CD8 T cells in ankylosing spondylitis. Findings and caveats of the study: Disease-associated clones were reportedly significantly overrepresented in matched ankylosing spondylitis synovial fluid. Blood of patients with ankylosing spondylitis appeared to be characterized by a TCR beta motif of eight highly homologous variants.

By quantitative 5'-RACE with molecular barcodes, the TCR beta libraries were made. TCRdb re-called the 5' RACE reads through MiXCR, storing one row per CDR3 protein. Among about 460,000 distinct CDR3 sequences listed, less than 6% were seen once. V shed 1 base and J 4 bases; nucleotides not matched to a gene: 4. This CDR3 comprises 15 residues. Germline V gene data show CDR1 as SGHTA and CDR2 as FQGNSA. This sequence was found in a male donor with ankylosing spondylitis. This chain connects TRBV7-2 to TRBJ2-5, with TRBD2 matching over 9 bases. The sequencing sample was made of blood, either unsorted or a sorted T cell fraction (not recorded which). CDR3 in amino acids: CASSLVREGVETQYI. CDR3 DNA: TGTGCCAGCAGCTTAGTGCGGGAGGGGGTAGAGACCCAGTACATC.